The rows below give T cell receptor beta chains drawn from one sample of a study of T cells after posttransplantation cyclophosphamide. Method: immunoSEQ multiplex PCR; TCRdb's copy keeps in-frame clones and lacks some. The sample lists about 24,000 clones; about 83% were seen once. Sequenced material: PBMCs. Every receptor here comes from a woman in her sixties with a blood cancer, CMV-positive, and with a related stem cell donor. CDR3s include the opening cysteine and the closing phenylalanine or tryptophan. The D gene is left open where the match is weak. The listing skips clone size in some rows; elsewhere it reads once, few, many or a size class.

CDR3 DNA | CDR3 protein | J gene | V gene | D gene | CDR3 length | clone size
TGCAGCGTTGATAGCGACCAAGAGACCCAGTACTTC | CSVDSDQETQYF | TRBJ2-5 | TRBV29-1 | - | 12 | -
TGTGCCAGCAGCTCCCTAGCGGGGCCACATGGTGAGCAGTTCTTC | CASSSLAGPHGEQFF | TRBJ2-1 | TRBV6-4 | TRBD2 | 15 | -
TGTGCCAGCAGTGGGGGCACGGGACAGGGGAATTCACCCCTCCACTTT | CASSGGTGQGNSPLHF | TRBJ1-6 | TRBV25-1 | TRBD1 | 16 | -
TGCGCCAGCCGACACTTCGGGACTAGCGGGAGAGGCGGGGAGACCCAGTACTTC | CASRHFGTSGRGGETQYF | TRBJ2-5 | TRBV5-1 | TRBD2 | 18 | -
TGTGCCTGGAGTGTACGGTCCGCCTTGACTCGAACCGGGGAGCTGTTTTTT | CAWSVRSALTRTGELFF | TRBJ2-2 | TRBV30 | - | 17 | once
TGCGCCAGCAGCTTGGGGGGACAGACATCCTACGAGCAGTACTTC | CASSLGGQTSYEQYF | TRBJ2-7 | TRBV5-1 | TRBD1 | 15 | once
TGTGCCAGCAGGGCTAGCGGAGCGAACACCGGGGAGCTGTTTTTT | CASRASGANTGELFF | TRBJ2-2 | TRBV2 | TRBD2 | 15 | -
TGCGCCAGCAGTGGACAGGGTCTTGAGGCTTTCTTT | CASSGQGLEAFF | TRBJ1-1 | TRBV10-2 | TRBD1 | 12 | -
TGCGCCAGCAGCTTGAACCCGGAGGGGCGAAAACTGTTTTTT | CASSLNPEGRKLFF | TRBJ1-4 | TRBV5-1 | - | 14 | -
TGTGCCAGCAGCTCACTAGCGGGGCGGCTCGAGCAGTACTTC | CASSSLAGRLEQYF | TRBJ2-7 | TRBV7-8 | TRBD2 | 14 | -
TGTGCCAGCAGTCCGGGACTAGCGGGAGGGAGGACCGGGGAGCTGTTTTTT | CASSPGLAGGRTGELFF | TRBJ2-2 | TRBV11-3 | TRBD2 | 17 | -
TGTGCCAGTAGTCGGACAGGGCCCTATGGCTACACCTTC | CASSRTGPYGYTF | TRBJ1-2 | TRBV19 | TRBD1 | 13 | -
TGTGCCAGCCGCTGGGGCAATGGTGGCTACACCTTC | CASRWGNGGYTF | TRBJ1-2 | TRBV6-5 | - | 12 | once
TGTGCCAGCAGCTTAGATCTAGAAAACACAGATACGCAGTATTTT | CASSLDLENTDTQYF | TRBJ2-3 | TRBV13 | - | 15 | -
TGTGCCAGCACGGAGCGGGAGATGTCCTACGAGCAGTACTTC | CASTEREMSYEQYF | TRBJ2-7 | TRBV2 | TRBD2 | 14 | -
TGTGCCAGCAGCTCGGGACAACCCCTGGAGACCCAGTACTTC | CASSSGQPLETQYF | TRBJ2-5 | TRBV5-5 | - | 14 | -
TGTGCCAGCAATGACAGGGCCTACCGCTCCTACGAGCAGTACTTC | CASNDRAYRSYEQYF | TRBJ2-7 | TRBV6-1 | TRBD1 | 15 | once
TGTGCCAGCAGCTTAGATGACAGGGACACCGGGGAGCTGTTTTTT | CASSLDDRDTGELFF | TRBJ2-2 | TRBV5-4 | TRBD1 | 15 | -
TGTGCCAGCAGCGTCTCCGGGACTAGCCCCGGGGAGCTGTTTTTT | CASSVSGTSPGELFF | TRBJ2-2 | TRBV9 | TRBD2 | 15 | -
TGTGCCAGCTCTGCGGGAGGGCTCGAGACCCAGTACTTC | CASSAGGLETQYF | TRBJ2-5 | TRBV2 | TRBD2 | 13 | -
TGTGCCAGCAGCCGAAGGCGAGACTGGAGGACTGGCACAGATACGCAGTATTTT | CASSRRRDWRTGTDTQYF | TRBJ2-3 | TRBV7-9 | - | 18 | -
TGTGCCAGCAGTTACTCGCCCAGTATGAACACTGAAGCTTTCTTT | CASSYSPSMNTEAFF | TRBJ1-1 | TRBV6-5 | - | 15 | -
TGTGCCAGCTCACCACAGCAGGGGGCAACGTCTGGAAACACCATATATTTT | CASSPQQGATSGNTIYF | TRBJ1-3 | TRBV18 | TRBD1 | 17 | once
TGTGCCAGCTCACCAACGCCGACAGGACCCTATGGCTACACCTTC | CASSPTPTGPYGYTF | TRBJ1-2 | TRBV18 | - | 15 | -
TGTGCCAGCAGCTTGTTTTTCAGCACCGGGGAGCTGTTTTTT | CASSLFFSTGELFF | TRBJ2-2 | TRBV11-3 | - | 14 | -
TGTGCCAGCAGCCCGGGAGGGACAGGGAGAGAGACCCAGTACTTC | CASSPGGTGRETQYF | TRBJ2-5 | TRBV16 | - | 15 | -
TGTGCCAGCAGCAAAGGGGGGCAGGATTGTACGGCTAATGAAAAACTGTTTTTT | CASSKGGQDCTANEKLFF | TRBJ1-4 | TRBV21-1 | - | 18 | once
TGTGCCAGCAGCGTAGACGGTGGCACAGATACGCAGTATTTT | CASSVDGGTDTQYF | TRBJ2-3 | TRBV9 | - | 14 | -
TGCGCCAGCAGGGAAGGGAGCTCCTACGAGCAGTACTTC | CASREGSSYEQYF | TRBJ2-7 | TRBV5-1 | - | 13 | few
TGTGCCAGTCGGGACAGGGGCGGGTCCTCTGGCTACACCTTC | CASRDRGGSSGYTF | TRBJ1-2 | TRBV19 | TRBD1 | 14 | -
TGTGCCACCAGGAGCAAACAGGGGGCTTACGAGCAGTACTTC | CATRSKQGAYEQYF | TRBJ2-7 | TRBV15 | TRBD1 | 14 | -
TGTGCCAGCAGTGAACTAGCGGGCCGAAGATCAGATACGCAGTATTTT | CASSELAGRRSDTQYF | TRBJ2-3 | TRBV25-1 | TRBD2 | 16 | once
TGTGCCAGCAGCCAAAGGGGTCTAGCGGGGGACAATGAGCAGTTCTTC | CASSQRGLAGDNEQFF | TRBJ2-1 | TRBV4-2 | TRBD2 | 16 | -
TGCGCCAGCAGCCAGGGATTTTCGGGCTACACCTTC | CASSQGFSGYTF | TRBJ1-2 | TRBV10-2 | - | 12 | -
TGTGCCAGCTCACCACGGCAGGGGATCTCCTACGAGCAGTACTTC | CASSPRQGISYEQYF | TRBJ2-7 | TRBV18 | - | 15 | once
TGTGCCAGCAGCCGGAGAGGATTCACGACCAGCGGGGGTTCCAATGAGCAGTTCTTC | CASSRRGFTTSGGSNEQFF | TRBJ2-1 | TRBV5-8 | TRBD2 | 19 | -
TGTGCCATCAGTACGTCAACAGGGGAGAGCACAGATACGCAGTATTTT | CAISTSTGESTDTQYF | TRBJ2-3 | TRBV10-3 | TRBD1 | 16 | -
TGTGCCAGCAGCTTAGCGGGAGTTTCCGAGCAGTACTTC | CASSLAGVSEQYF | TRBJ2-7 | TRBV7-6 | - | 13 | -
TGTGCCAGCACCGAACGGGAGACTAGCGGGAGGATGACCGGGGAGCTGTTTTTT | CASTERETSGRMTGELFF | TRBJ2-2 | TRBV2 | TRBD2 | 18 | -
TGTGCCAGCAGCTTATGGGGCACCTCTTACGAGCAGTACTTC | CASSLWGTSYEQYF | TRBJ2-7 | TRBV11-2 | - | 14 | -
TGTGCCAGCACCCCCTCACAGGGGGCTGAAGCTTTCTTT | CASTPSQGAEAFF | TRBJ1-1 | TRBV7-9 | TRBD1 | 13 | -
TGTGCCAGCAGCTTAGAGGCGGGTGGAGTCGACGATACGCAGTATTTT | CASSLEAGGVDDTQYF | TRBJ2-3 | TRBV7-9 | - | 16 | -
TGTGCCAGTAGTACCAAACTAGGATCCTACAATGAGCAGTTCTTC | CASSTKLGSYNEQFF | TRBJ2-1 | TRBV19 | - | 15 | once
TGTGCCAGCAGCTCAACCCTCGACAGGGGCCCAACCGGGGAGCTGTTTTTT | CASSSTLDRGPTGELFF | TRBJ2-2 | TRBV11-2 | TRBD1 | 17 | -
TGCGCCAGCAGCTTGACTAGCGGGAGGGCCGTGTACGAGCAGTACTTC | CASSLTSGRAVYEQYF | TRBJ2-7 | TRBV5-1 | TRBD2 | 16 | -